A selection of T cell receptor beta chains follows, all from one sample in a study of naive and memory T cell subsets. TCRdb re-derived calls from the UMI-ligation and nested PCR reads in MiXCR, one entry per CDR3 protein. This table has 90,000 to 120,000 distinct CDR3 sequences, around 15% appearing once. The sample taken for sequencing was naive CD8+ T cells from blood. The receptors here all came from a human donor in good health. Each CDR3 is given with its conserved first and last residue. The D gene is left open where the match is weak. Clone size appears in some rows only: once, few, many, or a class for an expanded clone.

d_gene	j_gene	v_gene	abundance	CDR3nt	CDR3aa
TRBD2	TRBJ2-1	TRBV7-2	NA	TGTGCCAGCAGCGAGCCGGGACTAGCCAATGAGCAGTTCTTC	CASSEPGLANEQFF
NA	TRBJ1-5	TRBV19	many	TGTGCCAGTAGTATCCCACTGGACAATCAGCCCCAGCATTTT	CASSIPLDNQPQHF
NA	TRBJ2-7	TRBV27	many	TGTGCCAGCGGGACCGTATCCTACGAGCAGTACTTC	CASGTVSYEQYF
TRBD1	TRBJ1-5	TRBV6-4	few	TGTGCCAGCCCTCCAGGACAGGGACTAAACGATAGCAATCAGCCCCAGCATTTT	CASPPGQGLNDSNQPQHF
NA	TRBJ2-1	TRBV7-2	NA	TGTGCCAGCAGCTCCTTGGCTAGCGCCATTAATGATGAGCAGTTCTTC	CASSSLASAINDEQFF
NA	TRBJ2-1	TRBV7-9	NA	TGTGCCAGCACCCCCCCTGGTTTCGATGCGAATGAGCAGTTCTTC	CASTPPGFDANEQFF
NA	TRBJ2-6	TRBV29-1	NA	TGCAGCGTTCGGGGGGACAGCTTCTCTGGGGCCAACGTCCTGACTTTC	CSVRGDSFSGANVLTF
TRBD2	TRBJ2-1	TRBV29-1	few	TGCAGCGTTGAAGATCTATACGGGACTAGCGGGGGGGCTAGCTCCTACAATGAGCAGTTCTTC	CSVEDLYGTSGGASSYNEQFF
NA	TRBJ1-1	TRBV12-3/TRBV12-4	few	TGTGCCAGCATGCGACACCTGAACACTGAAGCTTTCTTT	CASMRHLNTEAFF
NA	TRBJ2-1	TRBV29-1	few	TGCAGCGTTGTGGGGACTCATCCGATCGATGAGCAGTTCTTC	CSVVGTHPIDEQFF